This TCR beta chain was sequenced during a study of blood T cell repertoires in COVID-19. In the study overall: There were acute and convalescent COVID-19 samples, and they came from the United States, Italy and Spain. In each case, the material was cDNA or gDNA derived from T cells, B-cell-depleted T cells, or PBMCs.

This clone was seen a few times. Sequenced by immunoSEQ multiplex PCR; TCRdb stores in-frame clones only, minus some. The sample holds under 450,000 clones, around 88% seen once. What was sequenced was peripheral blood. The TCR originated in a woman between 50 and 59 years old with COVID-19, enrolled during active disease.

CDR3 protein: CASSLEQLGGYTF. For the CDR3, the DNA is TGCGCCAGCAGCTTGGAACAGTTAGGTGGCTACACCTTC. The J gene is TRBJ1-2, the V gene TRBV5-1; no definite D call. V shed 0 bases and J shed 7 bases, with 10 bases lying between them. CDR3 length: 13 amino acids. Germline V lookup: CDR1 SGHRS, CDR2 YFSETQ.